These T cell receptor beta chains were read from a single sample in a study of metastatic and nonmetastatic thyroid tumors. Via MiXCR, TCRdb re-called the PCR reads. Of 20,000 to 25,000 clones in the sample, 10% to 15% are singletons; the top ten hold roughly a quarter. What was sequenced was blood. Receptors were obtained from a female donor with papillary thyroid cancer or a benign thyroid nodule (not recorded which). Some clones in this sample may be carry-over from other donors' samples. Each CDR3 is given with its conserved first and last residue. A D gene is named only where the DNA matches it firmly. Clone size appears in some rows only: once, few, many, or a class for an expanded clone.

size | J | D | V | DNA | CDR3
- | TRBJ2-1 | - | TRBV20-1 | TGCAGTGCTATCGGGGGCGCCTCCTACAATGGGCAGTTCTTC | CSAIGGASYNGQFF
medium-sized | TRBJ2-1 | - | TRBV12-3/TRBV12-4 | TGTGCCAGCAGTTTTTCGGGGGCCTTCAGGGAGCAGTTCTTC | CASSFSGAFREQFF
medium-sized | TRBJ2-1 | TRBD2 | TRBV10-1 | TGCGCCAGCAGTGAGTCGAAGGGAGGGCACGTTGAGCAGTTCTTC | CASSESKGGHVEQFF
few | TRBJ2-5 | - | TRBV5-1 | TGCGCCAGCAGCCTGACACCTCAAACGGGCCATCTCGGGGAGACCCAGTACTTC | CASSLTPQTGHLGETQYF
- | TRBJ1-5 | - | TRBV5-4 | TGTGCCAGCGGCATTAAGGGGGTGGATCAGCCCCAGCATTTT | CASGIKGVDQPQHF
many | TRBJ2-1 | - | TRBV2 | TGTGCCAGCAGTACCGACTGGCTCAATGAGCAGTTCTTC | CASSTDWLNEQFF
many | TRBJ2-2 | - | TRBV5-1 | TGCGCCAGCCTGGAGGATCGCGGGGGCCTCAACACCGGGGAGCTGTTTTTT | CASLEDRGGLNTGELFF
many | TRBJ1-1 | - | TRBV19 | TGTGCCAGCCGAGACTTACTCAGGGGCCGCCGCACTGAAGCTTTCTTT | CASRDLLRGRRTEAFF
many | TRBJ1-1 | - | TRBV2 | TGTGCCAGCAGTGACATCGAGGGTATAGGCACTGAAGCTTTCTTT | CASSDIEGIGTEAFF
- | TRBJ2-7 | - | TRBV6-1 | TGTGCCAGCAGTGAAAAGGTGGGGGGCAAAGGTTACGAGCAGTACTTC | CASSEKVGGKGYEQYF
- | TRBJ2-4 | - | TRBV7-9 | TGTGCCAGCAGCTTACCCCGGTCAGTAAGGAACATTCAGTACTTC | CASSLPRSVRNIQYF
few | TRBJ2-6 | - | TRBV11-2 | TGTGCCAGCAGCTTATTCGTGGCTTGGGGGGCCAACGTCCTGACTTTC | CASSLFVAWGANVLTF
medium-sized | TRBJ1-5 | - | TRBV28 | TGTGCCAGCAGTTTAATCGCGTACAGGGCAGGCAATCAGCCCCAGCATTTT | CASSLIAYRAGNQPQHF
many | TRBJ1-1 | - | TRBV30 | TGTGCCTGCGATCTAGGGGGGAAGACTGAAGCTTTCTTT | CACDLGGKTEAFF
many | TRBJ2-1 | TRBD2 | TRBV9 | TGTGCCAGCAGCGGGACTAGCGGGAGGGATGAGCAGTTCTTC | CASSGTSGRDEQFF
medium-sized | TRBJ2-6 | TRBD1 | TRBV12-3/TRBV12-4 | TGTGCCAGCAGTTTCGAGACAGGGTCTGGGGCCAACGTCCTGACTTTC | CASSFETGSGANVLTF